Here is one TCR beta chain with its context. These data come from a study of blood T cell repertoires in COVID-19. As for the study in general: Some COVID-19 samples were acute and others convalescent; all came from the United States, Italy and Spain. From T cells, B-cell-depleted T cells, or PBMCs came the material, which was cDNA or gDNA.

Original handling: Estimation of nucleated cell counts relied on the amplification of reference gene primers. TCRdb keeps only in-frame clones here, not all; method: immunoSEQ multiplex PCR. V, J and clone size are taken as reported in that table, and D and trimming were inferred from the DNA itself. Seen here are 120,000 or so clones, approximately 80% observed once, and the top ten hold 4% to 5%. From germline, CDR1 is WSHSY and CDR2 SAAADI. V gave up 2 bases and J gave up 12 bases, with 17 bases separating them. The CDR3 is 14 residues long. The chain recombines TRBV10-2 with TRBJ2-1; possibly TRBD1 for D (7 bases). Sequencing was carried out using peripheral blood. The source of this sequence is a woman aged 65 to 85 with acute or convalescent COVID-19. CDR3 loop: CASSEQGGDRRQFF. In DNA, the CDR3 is TGCGCCAGCAGTGAGCAGGGGGGCGATCGGCGGCAGTTCTTC.